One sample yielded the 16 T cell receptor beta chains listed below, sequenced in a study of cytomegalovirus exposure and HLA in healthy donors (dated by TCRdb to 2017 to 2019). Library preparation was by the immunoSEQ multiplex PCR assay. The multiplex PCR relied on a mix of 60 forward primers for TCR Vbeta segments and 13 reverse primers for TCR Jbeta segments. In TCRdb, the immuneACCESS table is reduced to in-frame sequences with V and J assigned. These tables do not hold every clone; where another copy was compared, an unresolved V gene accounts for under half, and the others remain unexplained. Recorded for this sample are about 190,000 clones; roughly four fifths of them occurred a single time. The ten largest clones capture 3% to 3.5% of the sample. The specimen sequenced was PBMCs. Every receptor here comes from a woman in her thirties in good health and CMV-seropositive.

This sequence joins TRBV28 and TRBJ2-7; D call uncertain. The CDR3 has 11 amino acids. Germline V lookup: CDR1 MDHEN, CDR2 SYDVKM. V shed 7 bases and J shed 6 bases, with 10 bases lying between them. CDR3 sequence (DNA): TGTGCCAGCACCTATCTCTCCGAGCAGTACTTC. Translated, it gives CASTYLSEQYF. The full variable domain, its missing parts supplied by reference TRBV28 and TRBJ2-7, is DVKVTQSSRYLVKRTGEKVFLECVQDMDHENMFWYRQDPGLGLRLIYFSYDVKMKEKGDIPEGYSVSREKKERFSLILESASTNQTSMYLCASTYLSEQYFGPGTRLTVT.

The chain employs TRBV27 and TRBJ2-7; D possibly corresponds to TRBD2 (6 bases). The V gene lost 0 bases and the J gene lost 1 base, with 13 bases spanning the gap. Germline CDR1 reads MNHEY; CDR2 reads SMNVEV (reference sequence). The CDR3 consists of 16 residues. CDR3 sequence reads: CASSLSIVGGSYEQYF. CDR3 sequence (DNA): TGTGCCAGCAGTTTATCGATTGTGGGAGGATCCTACGAGCAGTACTTC.

The CDR3 reads CASSTPRESSYNSPLHF. Here the CDR3 DNA reads TGTGCCAGCAGTACCCCTCGGGAGAGCTCCTATAATTCACCCCTCCACTTT. The J gene is TRBJ1-6, the V gene TRBV28; D is unclear. This CDR3 has 17 residues. Looked up from germline, CDR1 is MDHEN and CDR2 is SYDVKM. V was cut by 5 bases and J by 0 bases, with 14 bases left in between.

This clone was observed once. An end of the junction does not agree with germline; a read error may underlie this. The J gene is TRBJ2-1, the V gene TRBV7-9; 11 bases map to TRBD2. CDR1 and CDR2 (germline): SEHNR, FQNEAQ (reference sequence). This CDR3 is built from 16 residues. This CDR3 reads CSSSYRARLAGNEQFF. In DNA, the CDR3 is TGTTCCAGCAGCTACCGCGCCCGACTAGCGGGGAATGAGCAGTTCTTC. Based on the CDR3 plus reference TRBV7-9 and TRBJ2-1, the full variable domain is DTGVSQNPRHKITKRGQNVTFRCDPISEHNRLYWYRQTLGQGPEFLTYFQNEAQLEKSRLLSDRFSAERPKGSFSTLEIQRTEQGDSAMYLCSSSYRARLAGNEQFFGPGTRLTVL.

This CDR3 reads CASSKGRGGRWGYTF. In DNA form, the CDR3 reads TGTGCCAGCAGCAAAGGACGAGGGGGCAGATGGGGCTACACCTTC. The chain carries TRBV21-1 and TRBJ1-2; the table's D call, TRBD1, was not checked against the DNA. TRBV21-1 is annotated as a pseudogene. The CDR3 covers 15 residues.

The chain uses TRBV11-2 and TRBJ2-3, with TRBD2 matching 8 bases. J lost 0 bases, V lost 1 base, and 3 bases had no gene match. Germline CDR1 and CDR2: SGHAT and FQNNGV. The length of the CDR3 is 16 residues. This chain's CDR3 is CASSLVAGTSTDTQYF. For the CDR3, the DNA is TGTGCCAGCAGCTTAGTAGCGGGGACTAGCACAGATACGCAGTATTTT.

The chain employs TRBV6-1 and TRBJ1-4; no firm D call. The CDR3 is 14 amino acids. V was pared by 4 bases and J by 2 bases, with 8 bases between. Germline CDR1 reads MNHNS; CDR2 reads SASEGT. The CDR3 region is CASSVGGTNEKLFF. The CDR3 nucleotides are TGTGCCAGCAGTGTTGGAGGGACTAATGAAAAACTGTTTTTT.

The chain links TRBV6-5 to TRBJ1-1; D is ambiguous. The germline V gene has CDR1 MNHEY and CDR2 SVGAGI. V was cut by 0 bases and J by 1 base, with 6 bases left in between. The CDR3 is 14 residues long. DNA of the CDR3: TGTGCCAGCAGTTACTCCCGAGGGAACACTGAAGCTTTCTTT. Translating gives CASSYSRGNTEAFF.

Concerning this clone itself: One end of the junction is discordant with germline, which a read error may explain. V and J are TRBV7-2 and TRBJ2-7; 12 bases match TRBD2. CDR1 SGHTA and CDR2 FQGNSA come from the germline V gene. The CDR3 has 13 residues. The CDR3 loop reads CASSQESSGGGEF. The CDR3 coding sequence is TGTGCCAGCAGCCAAGAGTCTAGCGGGGGGGGAGAGTTC.

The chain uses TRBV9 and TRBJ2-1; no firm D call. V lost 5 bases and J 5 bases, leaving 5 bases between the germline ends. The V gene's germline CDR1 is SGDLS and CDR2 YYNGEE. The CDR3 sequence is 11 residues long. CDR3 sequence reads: CASRANNEQFF. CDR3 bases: TGTGCCAGCAGAGCCAACAATGAGCAGTTCTTC.

CDR3 sequence (DNA): TGTGCCAGCAGTCCCGGGACAAATAGTGGCTACACCTTC. Its translation is CASSPGTNSGYTF. V and J are TRBV2 and TRBJ1-2; TRBD1 might be the D (6 bases). The CDR3 runs 13 residues. CDR1 and CDR2 (germline): SNHLY, FYNNEI. The V gene lost 5 bases and the J gene lost 7 bases, with 14 bases spanning the gap.

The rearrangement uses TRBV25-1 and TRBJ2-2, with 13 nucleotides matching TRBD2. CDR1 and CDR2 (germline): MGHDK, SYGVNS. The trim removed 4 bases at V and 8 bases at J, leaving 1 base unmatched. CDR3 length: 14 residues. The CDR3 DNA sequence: TGTGCCAGCAGTGTGGGACTAGCGGGAGGGGAGCTGTTTTTT. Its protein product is CASSVGLAGGELFF.

The CDR3 nucleotides read TGTGCCAGCAGTTTAATAGGGGGGGGCAATGAGCAGTTCTTC. Protein: CASSLIGGGNEQFF. The chain carries TRBV28 and TRBJ2-1; D may be TRBD2 (7 bases). V shed 2 bases and J shed 6 bases, with 11 bases lying between them. CDR1 MDHEN and CDR2 SYDVKM come from the germline V gene. The CDR3 runs to 14 residues.

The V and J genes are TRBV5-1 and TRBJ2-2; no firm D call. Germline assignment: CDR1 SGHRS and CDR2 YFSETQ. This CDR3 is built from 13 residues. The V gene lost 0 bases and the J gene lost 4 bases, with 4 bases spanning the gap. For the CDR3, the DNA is TGCGCCAGCAGCTTGGCCGGCACCGGGGAGCTGTTTTTT. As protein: CASSLAGTGELFF.

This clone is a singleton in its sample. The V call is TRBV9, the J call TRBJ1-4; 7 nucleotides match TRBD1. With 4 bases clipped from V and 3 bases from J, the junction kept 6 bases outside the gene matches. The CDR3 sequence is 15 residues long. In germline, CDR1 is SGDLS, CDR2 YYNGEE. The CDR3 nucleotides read TGTGCCAGCAGCCGGACAGGAGGCCCTAATGAAAAACTGTTTTTT. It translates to CASSRTGGPNEKLFF.

The CDR3 sequence: CASSWGGGPGSPLHF. The CDR3 DNA is TGTGCCAGCAGCTGGGGAGGGGGACCAGGTTCACCCCTCCACTTT. V gene TRBV5-6 combines with J gene TRBJ1-6, with a possible D match to TRBD1 (6 bases). Trimming left V 3 bases short and J 9 bases short, with 16 bases between. This CDR3 is built from 15 residues. CDR1 and CDR2 (germline): SGHDT, YYEEEE.